This T cell receptor beta chain was sequenced for a study of T cell responses to AZD1222 COVID-19 vaccine. The sample holds one count of this clone. Measured with immunoSEQ multiplex PCR; TCRdb has only the in-frame clones, and not every one. This table has 150,000 or so clones, 80% to 95% appearing once. Trimming stripped 2 bases from V and 6 bases from J, with 11 bases between. CDR1 and CDR2 (germline): MNHEY, SVGAGI. The CDR3 has 13 amino acids. The TCR was taken from an adult who received the AZD1222 COVID-19 vaccine. V gene TRBV6-5 combines with J gene TRBJ2-7; D gene ambiguous. This material consisted of peripheral blood, taken 28 days after the second AZD1222 dose. CDR3 sequence reads: CASSYNQLREQYF. The CDR3 DNA reads as TGTGCCAGCAGTTACAACCAGCTACGCGAGCAGTACTTC.